These 14 T cell receptor beta chains were all obtained from the same sample, sequenced in a study of cytomegalovirus exposure and HLA in healthy donors. PCR used 60 Vbeta primers and 13 Jbeta primers. Clones were sequenced by immunoSEQ multiplex PCR, and TCRdb holds only the in-frame ones, with some missing. The data show around 95,000 clones, 78% seen once. Sequenced input: PBMCs. These receptors all stem from a woman between 40 and 55 years old in good health and CMV-seropositive.

The chain carries TRBV18 and TRBJ2-1; the match to TRBD2 covers 15 bases. This CDR3 has 19 amino acids. Germline assignment: CDR1 KGHSH and CDR2 LQKENI. Trimming cost V 3 bases and J 7 bases; bases outside gene matches: 13. CDR3 residues: CASSPKGLAGGAAENEQFF. The CDR3 DNA is TGTGCCAGCTCACCGAAGGGACTAGCGGGAGGTGCGGCAGAGAATGAGCAGTTCTTC.

V is TRBV4-2 and J is TRBJ1-2; TRBD1 aligns across 7 bases. Losses at the gene ends were 0 bases for V and 2 bases for J; bases not matched to a gene: 9. Looked up from germline, CDR1 is LGHNA and CDR2 is YNFKEQ. The CDR3 covers 17 residues. The CDR3 DNA reads TGTGCCAGCAGCCAAGATTTAAGCCTGGGACAGAACTATGGCTACACCTTC. It specifies CASSQDLSLGQNYGYTF.

This chain links TRBV28 with TRBJ2-7; 9 nucleotides agree with TRBD1. Trimming cost V 7 bases and J 5 bases; bases outside gene matches: 15. Germline V CDR1 and CDR2: MDHEN, SYDVKM. CDR3 length: 16 amino acids. The CDR3 sequence: CASTPQYVDRGHEQYF. CDR3 DNA: TGTGCCAGCACCCCTCAATATGTGGACAGGGGCCACGAGCAGTACTTC. Together with reference TRBV28 and TRBJ2-7, the CDR3 gives the full variable domain: DVKVTQSSRYLVKRTGEKVFLECVQDMDHENMFWYRQDPGLGLRLIYFSYDVKMKEKGDIPEGYSVSREKKERFSLILESASTNQTSMYLCASTPQYVDRGHEQYFGPGTRLTVT.

This clone was seen only a few times. The V call is TRBV25-1, the J call TRBJ2-3; 7 bases map to TRBD1. J gave up 4 bases and V 0 bases, and 4 bases lay outside the gene matches. Germline CDR1 reads MGHDK; CDR2 reads SYGVNS. The CDR3 loop spans 15 amino acids. The CDR3, as DNA: TGTGCCAGCAGTGAATATGGGACAGACTCAGATACGCAGTATTTT. Residues: CASSEYGTDSDTQYF.

V gene TRBV4-1 combines with J gene TRBJ2-7, with TRBD2 as a possible D gene (5 bases). Trimming took 3 bases from V and 2 from J, leaving 14 bases between them. CDR3 length: 15 residues. Germline CDR1 and CDR2: MGHRA and YSYEKL. CDR3 nucleotides: TGCGCCAGCAGCCATATTTACGGGAAAACCTACGAGCAGTACTTC. Protein sequence: CASSHIYGKTYEQYF.

V is TRBV10-2 and J is TRBJ1-1, with D perhaps matching TRBD1 (5 bases). Germline loops: CDR1 WSHSY, CDR2 SAAADI. Trimming stripped 0 bases from V and 4 bases from J, with 9 bases between. This CDR3 spans 14 amino acids. The CDR3 loop is CASSESRGGTEAFF. The CDR3 region has the DNA TGCGCCAGCAGTGAGTCTCGGGGGGGCACTGAAGCTTTCTTT.

The V call is TRBV5-1, the J call TRBJ1-3; possible D gene TRBD1, 5 bases. Germline V gene sequence: CDR1 SGHRS, CDR2 YFSETQ. V lost 4 bases and J 3 bases, leaving 17 bases between the germline ends. The CDR3 has 16 residues. CDR3 bases: TGCGCCAGCAGCCCTGCGCAGGGCCCCCTTGGAAACACCATATATTTT. Its protein product is CASSPAQGPLGNTIYF.

The chain links TRBV27 to TRBJ1-1, with TRBD1 identical over 11 bases. The CDR3 is 15 amino acids. Germline V gene lookup returns CDR1 MNHEY and CDR2 SMNVEV (reference sequence). The junction had 7 bases not matched to a gene; V was cut back by 7 bases and J by 3 bases. Written as DNA, the CDR3 is TGTGCCAGCAAGAGGACAGGGGGCTTGGACACTGAAGCTTTCTTT. Translation: CASKRTGGLDTEAFF.

The V call is TRBV15, the J call TRBJ1-2; 9 positions match TRBD1. With 1 base clipped from V and 2 bases from J, the junction kept 14 bases outside the gene matches. The CDR3 covers 19 residues. Germline CDR1 reads LNHNV; CDR2 reads YYDKDF (reference sequence). The DNA of the CDR3 is TGTGCCACCAGCAGAGGGACAGGGGTGAGGGCCCAGTCCAACTATGGCTACACCTTC. Its translation: CATSRGTGVRAQSNYGYTF.

The gene calls are TRBV6-6 and TRBJ1-4, with 7 bases aligning to TRBD1. The CDR3 loop spans 16 amino acids. The germline CDR1 and CDR2 sequences are MNHNY and SVGAGI (reference sequence). V gave up 2 bases and J gave up 3 bases; unmatched junction bases: 6. The CDR3 reads CASSYPRTGSNEKLFF. DNA of the CDR3: TGTGCCAGCAGTTACCCCCGGACAGGATCTAATGAAAAACTGTTTTTT.

The chain carries TRBV19 and TRBJ2-7; the match to TRBD1 covers 9 bases. The CDR3 covers 17 residues. The junction had 11 bases not matched to a gene; V was cut back by 2 bases and J by 3 bases. Germline V gene data show CDR1 as LNHDA and CDR2 as SQIVND (reference sequence). The CDR3 sequence: CASSIRGAGQGIYEQYF. The CDR3 DNA sequence: TGTGCCAGTAGTATAAGGGGGGCGGGACAGGGAATCTACGAGCAGTACTTC.

This clone was seen just once. The chain carries TRBV27 and TRBJ1-6, with 10 bases identical to TRBD1. This CDR3 region has 14 residues. Trimming cost V 6 bases and J 8 bases; bases outside gene matches: 4. Looked up from germline, CDR1 is MNHEY and CDR2 is SMNVEV (reference sequence). CDR3 nucleotide sequence: TGTGCCAGCAGGAAGACAGGGGGCCATTCACCCCTCCACTTT. This gives the protein CASRKTGGHSPLHF.

The chain uses TRBV5-1 and TRBJ2-2; D is unresolved. The CDR3 loop spans 13 amino acids. The germline V gene has CDR1 SGHRS and CDR2 YFSETQ. Trimming took 2 bases from V and 3 from J, leaving 5 bases between them. The CDR3 protein is CASSLQDTGELFF. CDR3 coding DNA: TGCGCCAGCAGCTTACAAGACACCGGGGAGCTGTTTTTT.

The chain joins TRBV6-9 to TRBJ2-7; D possibly corresponds to TRBD1 (6 bases). Germline V lookup: CDR1 MNHGY, CDR2 SVAAGI. Trimming removed 10 bases at V and 2 bases at J, with 21 bases between. This CDR3 contains 15 residues. CDR3 region: CATPRGRQTTYEQYF. In nucleotides, the CDR3 is TGTGCCACCCCCAGGGGTCGGCAGACCACCTACGAGCAGTACTTC.